This T cell receptor beta chain was recorded in a study of glioma-infiltrating T cells after dendritic cell vaccination. Only patients with spare fresh-frozen tumor and over two years of follow-up were included. PBMC sampling occurred before vaccination, two weeks after the third dose, and at progression. The primer mix had 60 V beta and 13 J beta primers. The table came from immunoSEQ multiplex PCR; TCRdb's copy has only in-frame clones and leaves some out. Of about 92,000 clones in the sample, about nine tenths were seen once. The sequence came from a human donor with glioblastoma. This material consisted of blood, taken before dendritic cell vaccination.

CDR3 sequence: CASSLSISGPSSYNEQFF. Here the CDR3 DNA reads TGTGCCAGCAGTTTATCAATCTCAGGGCCCTCCTCCTACAATGAGCAGTTCTTC. The chain uses TRBV28 and TRBJ2-1; D might be TRBD1 (5 bases). The CDR3 loop spans 18 amino acids. The germline V gene has CDR1 MDHEN and CDR2 SYDVKM. V lost 1 base and J lost 0, with 16 bases in between.